This T cell receptor beta chain appears in the sequencing data of a study of blood T cells in healthy people across ages. General observations from the study: As age increased, TCR beta diversity per million T cells fell in a roughly linear fashion. Higher diversity, along with more naive CD4+ cells, distinguished long-lived donors from aged donors.

Germline V gene data show CDR1 as SQVTM and CDR2 as ANQGSEA. CDR3 size: 13 residues. V was shortened by 0 bases and J by 2 bases, with 7 bases between the two germline ends. Caucasian individuals from Russia who were healthy and aged about 6 to 90 acted as donors. A second PCR of about 6 to 11 cycles used a sample-barcoded 5' primer and a J-beta primer mix. TCRdb reanalysed the 5' RACE reads using MiXCR and keeps one entry per CDR3 protein. The sample has roughly 1,100,000 distinct CDR3 sequences; around 25% are singletons. This clonotype has a handful of counts. Its antigen is currently unknown. These same records also appear under a second study, on T cells of mothers and their children. That source reports: Healthy Caucasian mothers, a few in number, and their six children were the donors.

This chain connects TRBV29-1 to TRBJ1-2; weak D call: TRBD1 (5 bases). The sequence was obtained from a girl between 2 and 10 years old in good health. Sequenced material: blood. This CDR3 is CSVEDPGNYGYTF. CDR3 DNA: TGCAGCGTTGAAGATCCAGGGAACTATGGCTACACCTTC.